These 10 T cell receptor beta chains were sequenced from one sample in a study of response to subunit inactivated influenza vaccine. MiXCR, applied by TCRdb to the RT-PCR reads, yields one record per CDR3 protein. The sample lists hundreds of thousands of distinct CDR3 sequences, about 10% occurring once. The same specimen was also included in a second study, on T cells expressing NK-cell markers. That source notes: Scientists made TCR beta cDNA using 5'RACE template switching with UMIs.

Sequencing used PBMCs from blood, obtained on the day of vaccination. These receptors were collected from a man in his fifties who received an inactivated influenza vaccine.

The rearrangement links TRBV7-8 to TRBJ2-5; D may be TRBD2 (5 bases). V lost 0 bases and J 7 bases, leaving 12 bases between the germline ends. This CDR3 is built from 14 residues. Per germline, CDR1 SGHVS and CDR2 FQNEAQ. The CDR3 nucleotides read TGTGCCAGCAGCTTAGCGCGAGACCGGGGGACCCAGTACTTC. Translation: CASSLARDRGTQYF.

This clonotype was recorded at least ten times. The chain uses TRBV7-9 and TRBJ2-7; 11 bases agree with TRBD2. Germline V lookup: CDR1 SEHNR, CDR2 FQNEAQ (reference sequence). J gave up 5 bases and V 6 bases, and 9 bases lay outside the gene matches. The CDR3 totals 15 residues. The CDR3 region has the DNA TGTGCCAGCAGTTTACTAGCGGGAGTAATCGACGAGCAGTACTTC. Translation gives CASSLLAGVIDEQYF.

This clonotype was seen a handful of times. This chain uses TRBV5-1 with TRBJ1-3; no clear D gene. The germline V and J ends were trimmed by 0 bases and 1 base, with 8 bases remaining between them. The CDR3 is 15 amino acids. Germline CDR1 reads SGHRS; CDR2 reads YFSETQ. CDR3: CASSLADPSGNTIYF. The CDR3 coding sequence is TGCGCCAGCAGCTTGGCCGATCCTTCTGGAAACACCATATATTTT. The full variable domain, rest sourced from reference TRBV5-1 and TRBJ1-3, is KAGVTQTPRYLIKTRGQQVTLSCSPISGHRSVSWYQQTPGQGLQFLFEYFSETQRNKGNFPGRFSGRQFSNSRSEMNVSTLELGDSALYLCASSLADPSGNTIYFGEGSWLTVV.

The chain recombines TRBV5-1 with TRBJ2-3, with 9 bases fitting TRBD2. This CDR3 contains 16 residues. Per germline, CDR1 SGHRS and CDR2 YFSETQ. The J segment lost 6 bases and the V segment lost 4 bases, leaving 12 bases of the junction unmatched. The CDR3 sequence is CASSPMRGGAGDTQYF. In DNA form, the CDR3 reads TGCGCCAGCAGCCCTATGCGCGGGGGGGCTGGGGATACGCAGTATTTT.

The J gene is TRBJ2-6, the V gene TRBV6-2 or TRBV6-3; 9 bases fit TRBD1. Germline-derived CDR1 and CDR2 are MNHEY and SVGEGT. The CDR3 loop spans 19 amino acids. Trimming removed 3 bases from V and 2 bases from J; junction bases left unmatched: 11. CDR3 sequence reads: CASSYFSGTGLAGANVLTF. Here the CDR3 DNA reads TGTGCCAGCAGTTATTTCTCCGGGACAGGGCTAGCTGGGGCCAACGTCCTGACTTTC.

This clonotype has more than one count but fewer than ten. This chain connects TRBV18 to TRBJ2-1; D is uncertain. In germline, CDR1 is KGHSH, CDR2 LQKENI. Trimming removed 6 bases from V and 4 bases from J, with 7 bases in between. The CDR3 runs 12 residues. The DNA for the CDR3 is TGTGCCAGCTCGCCGCAATACAATGAGCAGTTCTTC. Translation: CASSPQYNEQFF. The entire variable domain, with the rest obtained from reference TRBV18 and TRBJ2-1, is as follows: NAGVMQNPRHLVRRRGQEARLRCSPMKGHSHVYWYRQLPEEGLKFMVYLQKENIIDESGMPKERFSAEFPKEGPSILRIQQVVRGDSAAYFCASSPQYNEQFFGPGTRLTVL.

The chain carries TRBV6-2 or TRBV6-3 and TRBJ1-2; D is undetermined. The CDR3 is 13 amino acids. Trimming took off 8 bases at V and 8 bases at J, with 18 bases between the two ends. Germline CDR1 and CDR2: MNHEY and SVGEGT. The CDR3, as DNA: TGTGCCAGCGGCCAAGGGAATCTTGAAGGCTACACCTTC. Translation gives CASGQGNLEGYTF.

This sequence joins TRBV3-1 and TRBJ2-7; D may be TRBD1 (5 bases). From germline, CDR1 is LGHDT and CDR2 YNNKEL (reference sequence). This CDR3 spans 14 amino acids. The V gene lost 4 bases and the J gene lost 9 bases, with 19 bases spanning the gap. The CDR3 nucleotides are TGTGCCAGCAGCCGATCTGACAGCCCCGTGGGGCAGTACTTC. Encoded protein: CASSRSDSPVGQYF.

This clonotype came up many times. This chain connects TRBV5-1 to TRBJ2-2, with TRBD1 as a possible D gene (6 bases). Per the germline V gene, CDR1 is SGHRS and CDR2 is YFSETQ. Trimming removed 4 bases at V and 3 bases at J, with 19 bases between. The CDR3 runs 17 residues. The CDR3 loop reads CASSRAEEGGYTGELFF. CDR3 DNA sequence: TGCGCCAGCAGCCGCGCCGAGGAAGGGGGTTACACCGGGGAGCTGTTTTTT. Together with reference TRBV5-1 and TRBJ2-2, the CDR3 gives the full variable domain: KAGVTQTPRYLIKTRGQQVTLSCSPISGHRSVSWYQQTPGQGLQFLFEYFSETQRNKGNFPGRFSGRQFSNSRSEMNVSTLELGDSALYLCASSRAEEGGYTGELFFGEGSRLTVL.

The table lists this clonotype with many counts. The chain joins TRBV10-3 to TRBJ1-5; unclear D gene. CDR1 and CDR2 from the germline V gene are ENHRY and SYGVKD. This CDR3 comprises 13 residues. Trimming cost V 4 bases and J 6 bases, with 10 bases left between them. The CDR3 spells CAISGAHRQPQHF. The CDR3 coding sequence is TGTGCCATCAGTGGTGCACACCGTCAGCCCCAGCATTTT.